This T cell receptor (beta chain) came from a study of blood T cell repertoires in COVID-19. Study context: Samples taken during acute and convalescent COVID-19 were collected in the United States, Italy and Spain.

How the authors handled the data: Quantification of nucleated cells was approximated via reference gene primer amplification. The data were produced by immunoSEQ multiplex PCR, yet TCRdb's version contains in-frame clones alone and is incomplete. V and J calls and clone size come straight from that table; D and trimming were deduced from the DNA. The sample records more than 100,000 clones, 80% to 85% being singletons. Cohorts were based on clinical histories the participants reported. Recovered status in Cohort 3 required two negative PCRs, clearance, or symptom resolution. The sample consisted of PBMCs or T cells enriched from blood (not recorded which). The clonotype was recovered from a woman in her thirties who had recovered from COVID-19.

CDR3 protein: CASSWGLADYYEQYF. In DNA, the CDR3 is TGTGCCAGCAGTTGGGGGCTAGCGGACTACTACGAGCAGTACTTC. This chain connects TRBV6-5 to TRBJ2-7; D perhaps matches TRBD2 (7 bases). This CDR3 has 15 residues. Per the germline V gene, CDR1 is MNHEY and CDR2 is SVGAGI. The germline V and J ends were trimmed by 4 bases and 3 bases, with 16 bases remaining between them.